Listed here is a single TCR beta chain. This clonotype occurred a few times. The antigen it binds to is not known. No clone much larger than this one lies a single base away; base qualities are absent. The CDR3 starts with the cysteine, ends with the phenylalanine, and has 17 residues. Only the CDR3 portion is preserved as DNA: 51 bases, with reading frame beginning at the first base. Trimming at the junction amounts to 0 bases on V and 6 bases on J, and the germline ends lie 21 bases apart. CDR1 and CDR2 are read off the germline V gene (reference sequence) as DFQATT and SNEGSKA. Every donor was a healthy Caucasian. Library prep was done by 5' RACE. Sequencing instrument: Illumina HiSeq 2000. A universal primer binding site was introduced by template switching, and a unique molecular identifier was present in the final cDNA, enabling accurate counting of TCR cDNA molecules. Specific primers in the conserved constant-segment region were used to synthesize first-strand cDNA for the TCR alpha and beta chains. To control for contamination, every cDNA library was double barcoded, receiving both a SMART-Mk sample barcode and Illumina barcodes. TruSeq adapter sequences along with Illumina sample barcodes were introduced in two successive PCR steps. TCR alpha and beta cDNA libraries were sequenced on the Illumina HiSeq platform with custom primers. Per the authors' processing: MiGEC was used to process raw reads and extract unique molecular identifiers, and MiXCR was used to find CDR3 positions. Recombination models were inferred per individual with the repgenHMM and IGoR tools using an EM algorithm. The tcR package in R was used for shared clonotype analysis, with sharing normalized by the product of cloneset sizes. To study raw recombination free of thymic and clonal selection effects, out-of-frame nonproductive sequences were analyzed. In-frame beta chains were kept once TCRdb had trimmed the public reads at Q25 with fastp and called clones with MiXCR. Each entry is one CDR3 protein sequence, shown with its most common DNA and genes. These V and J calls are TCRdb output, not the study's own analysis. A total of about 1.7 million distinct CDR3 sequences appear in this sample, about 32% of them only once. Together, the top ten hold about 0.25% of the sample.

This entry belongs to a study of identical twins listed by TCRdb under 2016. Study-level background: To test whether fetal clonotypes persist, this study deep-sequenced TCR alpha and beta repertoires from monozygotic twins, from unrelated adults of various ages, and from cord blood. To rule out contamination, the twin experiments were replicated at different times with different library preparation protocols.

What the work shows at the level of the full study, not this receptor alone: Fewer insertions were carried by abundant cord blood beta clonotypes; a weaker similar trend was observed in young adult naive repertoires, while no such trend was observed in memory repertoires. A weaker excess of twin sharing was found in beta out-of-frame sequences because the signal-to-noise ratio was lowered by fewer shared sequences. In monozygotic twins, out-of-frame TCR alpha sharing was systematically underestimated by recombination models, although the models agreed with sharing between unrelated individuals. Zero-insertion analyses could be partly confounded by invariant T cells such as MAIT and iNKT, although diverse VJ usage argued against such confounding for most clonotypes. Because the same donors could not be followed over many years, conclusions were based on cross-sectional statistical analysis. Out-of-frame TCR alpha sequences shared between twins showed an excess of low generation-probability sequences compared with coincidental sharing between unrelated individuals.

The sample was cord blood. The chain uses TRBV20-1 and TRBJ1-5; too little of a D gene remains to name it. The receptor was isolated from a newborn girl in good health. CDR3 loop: CSARDLRLGSAVQPQHF. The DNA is TGCAGTGCTAGAGATCTCCGTCTAGGGTCCGCGGTTCAGCCCCAGCATTTT.